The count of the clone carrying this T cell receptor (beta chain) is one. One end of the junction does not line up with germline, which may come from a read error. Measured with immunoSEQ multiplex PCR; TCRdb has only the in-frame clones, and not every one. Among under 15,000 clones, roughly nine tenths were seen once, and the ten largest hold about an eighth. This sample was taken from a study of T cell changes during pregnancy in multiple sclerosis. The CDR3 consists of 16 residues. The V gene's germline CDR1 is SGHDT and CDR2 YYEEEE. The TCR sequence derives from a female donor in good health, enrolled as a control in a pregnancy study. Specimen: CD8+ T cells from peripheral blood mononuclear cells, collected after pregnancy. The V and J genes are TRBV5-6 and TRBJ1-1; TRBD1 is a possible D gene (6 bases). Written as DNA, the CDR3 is TGTGCCAGCAGCTTTGGGGAGGGGTTGGGGGCAATGGCAATCCTCTTT. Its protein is CASSFGEGLGAMAILF. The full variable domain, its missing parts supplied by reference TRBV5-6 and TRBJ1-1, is DAGVTQSPTHLIKTRGQQVTLRCSPKSGHDTVSWYQQALGQGPQFIFQYYEEEERQRGNFPDRFSGHQFPNYSSELNVNALLLGDSALYLCASSFGEGLGAMAILFGQGTRLTVV.